The 6 T cell receptor beta chains below were found in one sample sequenced in a study of identical twins. TCRdb re-derived calls from the 5' RACE reads in MiXCR, one entry per CDR3 protein. This table holds 600,000 to 800,000 distinct CDR3 sequences, 21% found once. This sample also belongs to another study, concerning T cells expressing NK-cell markers.

Sequencing used PBMCs. These receptors all come from a woman between 18 and 29 years old in good health.

The V and J genes are TRBV13 and TRBJ1-1; D may be TRBD1 (5 bases). The germline V gene has CDR1 PRHDT and CDR2 FYEKMQ (reference sequence). The CDR3 covers 13 residues. With 2 bases removed from V and 8 bases from J, the gap between germline ends came to 12 bases. DNA of the CDR3: TGTGCCAGCAGCTTAATCATCCGGACAGAAGCTTTCTTT. It yields the protein CASSLIIRTEAFF.

The chain couples TRBV2 to TRBJ1-5; 7 bases line up with TRBD1. Germline CDR1 is SNHLY and CDR2 is FYNNEI. The CDR3 has 15 amino acids. Trimming at V came to 2 bases and at J to 7 bases, leaving 8 bases not matched to a gene. CDR3 in amino acids: CASSERQGVRQPQHF. CDR3 DNA: TGTGCCAGCAGTGAACGGCAGGGGGTTCGACAGCCCCAGCATTTT.

This clonotype was detected once. The rearrangement uses TRBV5-6 and TRBJ2-7; D perhaps matches TRBD1 (6 bases). The CDR3 runs 14 residues. Between the trimmed V and J ends, which lost 6 bases and 4 bases, there was a span of 17 bases. Germline-derived CDR1 and CDR2 are SGHDT and YYEEEE. CDR3 sequence (DNA): TGTGCCAGCACCCTGTTGGGACACGGATACGAGCAGTACTTC. It yields the protein CASTLLGHGYEQYF. Supplemented by reference TRBV5-6 and TRBJ2-7, the full variable domain reads DAGVTQSPTHLIKTRGQQVTLRCSPKSGHDTVSWYQQALGQGPQFIFQYYEEEERQRGNFPDRFSGHQFPNYSSELNVNALLLGDSALYLCASTLLGHGYEQYFGPGTRLTVT.

V gene TRBV25-1 combines with J gene TRBJ2-5; 9 nucleotides align to TRBD2. The CDR3 length is 14 residues. Looked up from germline, CDR1 is MGHDK and CDR2 is SYGVNS. Unmatched junction bases numbered 1, after V lost 4 bases and J lost 1 base. Here the CDR3 reads CASSVSGGQETQYF. For the CDR3, the DNA is TGTGCCAGCAGTGTTAGCGGGGGCCAAGAGACCCAGTACTTC.

In its sample, this clonotype was seen a few times. This chain uses TRBV20-1 with TRBJ2-1; 13 positions match TRBD2. Germline lookup yields CDR1 DFQATT and CDR2 SNEGSKA (reference sequence). V lost 5 bases, J lost 6 bases, and 7 bases stayed unmatched. CDR3 length: 15 residues. DNA of the CDR3: TGCAGTGCTGCGGGGGGACTAGCGGGATTCAATGAGCAGTTCTTC. Its translation is CSAAGGLAGFNEQFF.

The rearrangement joins TRBV12-3 or TRBV12-4 to TRBJ2-1, with D perhaps matching TRBD1 (6 bases). CDR3 length equals 16 residues. The V and J ends lost 6 bases and 5 bases respectively, with 20 bases between them. DNA of the CDR3: TGTGCCAGCAGCCTACAGGGTCTTTCACTCCACAATGAGCAGTTCTTC. As protein: CASSLQGLSLHNEQFF.